The T cell receptor (beta chain) described here comes from a study of Tregs in tolerant kidney transplant recipients. The CDR3 consists of 19 residues. Germline assignment: CDR1 LGHNT and CDR2 FRNRAP. The V gene lost 7 bases and the J gene lost 2 bases, with 26 bases spanning the gap. Findings and limits, study-wide: Expanding Tregs on activated donor B cells appeared to best identify donor-specific TCRbeta clones. The small number of patients limits these findings pending further validation.

Concerning this clone: Its antigen is undetermined.

CD4+CD25+CD127- Tregs, CD4+CD25- non-Tregs, CD4 and CD8 cells were sorted. Before regulatory T cell sorting, thawed PBMCs rested overnight at 37°C in about 200 IU/ml IL-2. TCRdb keeps only in-frame clones here, not all; method: immunoSEQ multiplex PCR. The repertoire holds around 85,000 clones, with under 95% as singletons. V gene TRBV12-5 combines with J gene TRBJ2-2; possibly TRBD2 for D (6 bases). The source was Tregs from blood, collected before the transplant. The TCR comes from a human donor who received a combined kidney and bone marrow transplant. Written as DNA, the CDR3 is TGTGCTAGTGTGGCCGTCAAGACGGGAGCATTACTAAACACCGGGGAGCTGTTTTTT. Its protein is CASVAVKTGALLNTGELFF.